Listed below are T cell receptor beta chains from one sample, sequenced in a study of shared clonotypes between healthy human individuals. Measured with immunoSEQ multiplex PCR; TCRdb has only the in-frame clones, and not every one. The table has about 2 million clones, roughly 94% seen once. Source material: naive CD4+ T cells sorted from blood. The source of these receptors is a man younger than 35 in good health. The CDR3 runs from the conserved cysteine through the conserved F or W. Fields, in order: clone size, D gene, J gene, V gene, CDR3 DNA, CDR3 protein. The D gene is left open where the match is weak. Clone size is given for some rows only: seen once, a few or many times, or a class if the clone is expanded.

>NA|NA|TRBJ1-1|TRBV20-1
TGCAGTGCTAGAGACCAGCCTGAAGCTTTCTTT
CSARDQPEAFF
>NA|NA|TRBJ1-5|TRBV19
TGTGCCAGTAAGACAGCATATAGCAATCAGCCCCAGCATTTT
CASKTAYSNQPQHF
>NA|NA|TRBJ1-2|TRBV5-6
TGTGCCAGCAGCTTCTCAGGGGTTAGCGGCTACACCTTC
CASSFSGVSGYTF
>NA|TRBD2|TRBJ2-7|TRBV7-8
TGTGCCAGCAGCCCGTTTTATGGTAGCGGGATTTCCTACGAGCAGTACTTC
CASSPFYGSGISYEQYF
>NA|TRBD1|TRBJ1-4|TRBV30
TGTGCCTGGAGTGCCGGGACAGGAGGCGAAAAACTGTTTTTT
CAWSAGTGGEKLFF
>NA|TRBD1|TRBJ1-2|TRBV29-1
TGCAGCGTTGACTGGACAGGGGGCCACTATGGCTACACCTTC
CSVDWTGGHYGYTF
>NA|NA|TRBJ1-2|TRBV27
TGTGCCAGCAGTAAAAGGACAGCAGCTAACTATGGCTACACCTTC
CASSKRTAANYGYTF
>NA|NA|TRBJ1-2|TRBV28
TGTGCCAGCAGTTTCTCCGGGGACTATGGCTACACCTTC
CASSFSGDYGYTF
>NA|NA|TRBJ2-1|TRBV10-3
TGTGCCATCAGTGAGCGGGTTCGAGCCCCCGGGGACAATGAGCAGTTCTTC
CAISERVRAPGDNEQFF
>NA|TRBD2|TRBJ2-7|TRBV2
TGTGCCAGCAGTGGGCTAGCGGGGGGGCCAAGCTACGAGCAGTACTTC
CASSGLAGGPSYEQYF
>NA|NA|TRBJ2-4|TRBV29-1
TGCAGCGTTTCAGAGGATTTAGCCAAAAACATTCAGTACTTC
CSVSEDLAKNIQYF
>NA|NA|TRBJ1-6|TRBV6-6
TGTGCCAGCAGCTACGGACAGCTCTATAATTCACCCCTCCACTTT
CASSYGQLYNSPLHF
>NA|TRBD1|TRBJ2-1|TRBV10-3
TGTGCCATCAGTGACGGACAGGGGGCTCCCGGATACAATGAGCAGTTCTTC
CAISDGQGAPGYNEQFF
>NA|NA|TRBJ1-2|TRBV18
TGTGCCAGCTCACCGGAAGCCACCCAAGGCTATGGCTACACCTTC
CASSPEATQGYGYTF
>NA|NA|TRBJ1-2|TRBV14
TGTGCCAGCAGCCAAGAAACAGGACTTGGCTACACCTTC
CASSQETGLGYTF
>NA|NA|TRBJ1-4|TRBV5-1
TGCGCCAGCAGAACAGGGCCTAATGAAAAACTGTTTTTT
CASRTGPNEKLFF
>NA|NA|TRBJ2-2|TRBV2
TGTGCCAGCGCCCCAGGGGGACTCGACAACACCGGGGAGCTGTTTTTT
CASAPGGLDNTGELFF
>NA|NA|TRBJ2-5|TRBV10-3
TGTGCCACCGCCGGGGTCCAAGAGACCCAGTACTTC
CATAGVQETQYF
>NA|TRBD1|TRBJ1-3|TRBV2
TGTGCCAGCAGGCCGCCTATGGACAGGGGGTTGGAAAACACCATATATTTT
CASRPPMDRGLENTIYF
>NA|NA|TRBJ2-3|TRBV6-1
TGTGCCAGCGGGGGGGACAGCGGTGGAGATACGCAGTATTTT
CASGGDSGGDTQYF
>NA|NA|TRBJ1-6|TRBV6-6
TGTGCCAGCAGTACTCAAAGCTCCTATAATTCACCCCTCCACTTT
CASSTQSSYNSPLHF
>NA|NA|TRBJ2-5|TRBV4-1
TGCGCCAGCAGCCAAGCCGGGACGGTCGAGGAGACCCAGTACTTC
CASSQAGTVEETQYF
>NA|NA|TRBJ2-7|TRBV20-1
TGCAGTGGGGGCGAGCAGTACTTC
CSGGEQYF
>NA|TRBD1|TRBJ1-5|TRBV2
TGTGCCAGCAGCTTAGGGGACAGCCGTCCAGGGCCCCAGCATTTT
CASSLGDSRPGPQHF
>NA|NA|TRBJ1-1|TRBV10-3
TGTGCCATCAGTGAGAACAGGGTGGGATACACTGAAGCTTTCTTT
CAISENRVGYTEAFF
>NA|NA|TRBJ2-3|TRBV11-2
TGTGCCAGCAGCCTTGGACAGCTCTTCACAGATACGCAGTATTTT
CASSLGQLFTDTQYF
>NA|NA|TRBJ2-2|TRBV11-3
TGTGCCAGCAGCAAAGGGGTAGTGGGCACCGGGGAGCTGTTTTTT
CASSKGVVGTGELFF
>NA|TRBD2|TRBJ2-7|TRBV6-5
TGTGCCAGCAGTCCCCCTAGCGGGAGCTCCTACGAGCAGTACTTC
CASSPPSGSSYEQYF
>NA|NA|TRBJ2-7|TRBV6-5
TGTGCCAGCAGTTACAGGGGACTTGCCTACGAGCAGTACTTC
CASSYRGLAYEQYF
>once|NA|TRBJ1-4|TRBV5-1
TGCGCCAGCAGCTTGGTGGGGACAACTAATGAAAAACTGTTTTTT
CASSLVGTTNEKLFF
>NA|TRBD2|TRBJ2-7|TRBV7-2
TGTGCCAGCAGCTTAGGCCTAGCGGGACTCTTCTACGAGCAGTACTTC
CASSLGLAGLFYEQYF
>NA|NA|TRBJ2-2|TRBV4-1
TGCGCCAGCAGCCAAGTAGGCCCCAACACCGGGGAGCTGTTTTTT
CASSQVGPNTGELFF
>NA|TRBD1|TRBJ2-5|TRBV6-5
TGTGCCAGCAGTCCCGGGACAGTTCAAGAGACCCAGTACTTC
CASSPGTVQETQYF
>NA|NA|TRBJ2-7|TRBV28
TGTGCCAGCAGTTTACTGGGGGGCCTATACGAGCAGTACTTC
CASSLLGGLYEQYF
>NA|NA|TRBJ1-1|TRBV18
TGTGCCAGCTCACCACCGCAGGGTGGGAACACTGAAGCTTTCTTT
CASSPPQGGNTEAFF
>NA|NA|TRBJ2-7|TRBV14
TGTGCCAGCAGCCATAAGGGGCGCTACGAGCAGTACTTC
CASSHKGRYEQYF
>NA|NA|TRBJ2-7|TRBV15
TGTGCCACCAGCAGAGGGGGGACGTCCGACGAGCAGTACTTC
CATSRGGTSDEQYF
>NA|NA|TRBJ2-2|TRBV11-3
TGTGCCAGCAGCAGCCGGGCCTCAAGACGGGACACCGGGGAGCTGTTTTTT
CASSSRASRRDTGELFF
>NA|NA|TRBJ2-1|TRBV7-9
TGTGCCAGCAGCTCCCACCCAGGGGGGTTAATGAATGAGCAGTTCTTC
CASSSHPGGLMNEQFF
>NA|TRBD1|TRBJ1-5|TRBV30
TGTGCCTGGAGCTCCGGACAGGGGGGCAATCAGCCCCAGCATTTT
CAWSSGQGGNQPQHF
>NA|TRBD1|TRBJ1-2|TRBV5-1
TGCGCCAGCAGCATCGACAGGGCTCGGGGCGATGGCTACACCTTC
CASSIDRARGDGYTF
>NA|NA|TRBJ2-7|TRBV6-1
TGTGCCAGCAGGGCGGGTTCTCCTGAGAGGCAGTACTTC
CASRAGSPERQYF